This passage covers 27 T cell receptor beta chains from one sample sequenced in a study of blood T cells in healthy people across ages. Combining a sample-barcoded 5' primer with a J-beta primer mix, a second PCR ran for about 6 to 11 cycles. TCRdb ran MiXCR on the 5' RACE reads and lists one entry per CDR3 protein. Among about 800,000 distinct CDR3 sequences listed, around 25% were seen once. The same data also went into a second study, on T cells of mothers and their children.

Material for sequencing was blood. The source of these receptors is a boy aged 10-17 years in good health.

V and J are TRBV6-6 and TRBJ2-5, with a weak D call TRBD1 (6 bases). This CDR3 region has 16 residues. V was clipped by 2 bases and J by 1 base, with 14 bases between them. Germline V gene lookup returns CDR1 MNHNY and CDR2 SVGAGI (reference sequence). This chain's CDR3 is CASSYPPGQSQETQYF. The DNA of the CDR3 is TGTGCCAGCAGTTACCCTCCCGGACAGAGCCAAGAGACCCAGTACTTC.

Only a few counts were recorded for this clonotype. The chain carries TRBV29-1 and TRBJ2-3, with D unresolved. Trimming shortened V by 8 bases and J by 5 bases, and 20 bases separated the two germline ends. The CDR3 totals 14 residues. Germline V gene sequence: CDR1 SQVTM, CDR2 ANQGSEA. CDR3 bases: TGCAGCTCCGAGGCGGAAAGGGATGGAGATACGCAGTATTTT. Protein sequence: CSSEAERDGDTQYF.

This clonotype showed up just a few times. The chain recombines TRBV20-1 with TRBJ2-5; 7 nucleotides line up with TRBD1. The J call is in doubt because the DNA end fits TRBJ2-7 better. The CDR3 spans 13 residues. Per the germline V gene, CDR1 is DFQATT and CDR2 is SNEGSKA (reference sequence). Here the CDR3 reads CSGSGQSSYEQYF. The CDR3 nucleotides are TGCAGTGGGTCGGGACAGAGCTCCTACGAGCAGTACTTC.

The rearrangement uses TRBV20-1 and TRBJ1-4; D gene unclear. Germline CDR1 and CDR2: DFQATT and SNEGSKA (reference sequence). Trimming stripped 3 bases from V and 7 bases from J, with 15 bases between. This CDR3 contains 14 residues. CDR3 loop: CSASSGREIEKLFF. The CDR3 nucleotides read TGCAGTGCTAGCTCTGGGCGAGAAATTGAAAAACTGTTTTTT.

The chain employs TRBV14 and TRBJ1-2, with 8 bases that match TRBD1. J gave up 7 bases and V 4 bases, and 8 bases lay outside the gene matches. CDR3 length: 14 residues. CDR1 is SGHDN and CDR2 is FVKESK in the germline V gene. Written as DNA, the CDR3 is TGTGCCAGCAGCCCCGGACAGGGATGGCGTGGCTACACCTTC. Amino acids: CASSPGQGWRGYTF.

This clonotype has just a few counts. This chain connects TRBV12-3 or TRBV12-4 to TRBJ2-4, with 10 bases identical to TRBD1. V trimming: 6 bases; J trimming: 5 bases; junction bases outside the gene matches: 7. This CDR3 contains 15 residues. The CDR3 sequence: CASRPPGQGQNIQYF. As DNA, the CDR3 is TGTGCCAGCAGGCCTCCGGGACAGGGGCAAAACATTCAGTACTTC.

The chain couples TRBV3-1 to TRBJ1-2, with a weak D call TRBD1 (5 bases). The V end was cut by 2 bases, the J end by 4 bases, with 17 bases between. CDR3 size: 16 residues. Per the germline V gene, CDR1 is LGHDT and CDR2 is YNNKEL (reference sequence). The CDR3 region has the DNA TGTGCCAGCAGCCAACCCCAGGGATCCCTAGGCTATGGCTACACCTTC. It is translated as CASSQPQGSLGYGYTF.

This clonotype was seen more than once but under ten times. CDR3 sequence (DNA): TGTGCCAGCAGTAATATAGGCCAAGAGACCCAGTACTTC. Protein sequence: CASSNIGQETQYF. The V and J genes are TRBV5-6 and TRBJ2-5, with D hard to call. V dropped 5 bases and J dropped 1 base, with 9 bases sitting between them. CDR3 length: 13 residues. The V gene's germline CDR1 is SGHDT and CDR2 YYEEEE.

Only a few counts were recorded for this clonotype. CDR3 bases: TGTGCCAGTGGGGGCGGGGTATATCCCTACGAGCAGTACTTC. Residues: CASGGGVYPYEQYF. The gene calls are TRBV12-3 or TRBV12-4 and TRBJ2-7, with D perhaps assigned TRBD1 or TRBD2 (6 bases each). Trimming pared 9 bases from V and 2 bases from J, leaving 17 bases between. The CDR3 is 14 residues long.

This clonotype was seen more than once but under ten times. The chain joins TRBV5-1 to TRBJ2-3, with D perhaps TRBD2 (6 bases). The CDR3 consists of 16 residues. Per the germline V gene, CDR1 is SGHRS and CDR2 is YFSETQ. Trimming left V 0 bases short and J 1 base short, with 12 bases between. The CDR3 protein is CASSLAAIAGTDTQYF. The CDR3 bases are TGCGCCAGCAGCTTGGCCGCAATAGCGGGCACAGATACGCAGTATTTT.

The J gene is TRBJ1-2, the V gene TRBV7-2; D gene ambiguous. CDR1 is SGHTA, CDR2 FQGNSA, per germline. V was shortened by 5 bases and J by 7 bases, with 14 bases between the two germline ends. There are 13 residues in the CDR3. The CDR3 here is CASSPERYGGYTF. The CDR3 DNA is TGTGCCAGCAGCCCTGAACGCTACGGTGGCTACACCTTC.

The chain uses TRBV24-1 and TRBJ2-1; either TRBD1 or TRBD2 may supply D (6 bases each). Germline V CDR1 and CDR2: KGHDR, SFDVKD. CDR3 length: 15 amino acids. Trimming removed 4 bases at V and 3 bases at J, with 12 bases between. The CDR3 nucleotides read TGTGCCACCAGTGAAACGGGGGCTAACTACAATGAGCAGTTCTTC. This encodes CATSETGANYNEQFF.

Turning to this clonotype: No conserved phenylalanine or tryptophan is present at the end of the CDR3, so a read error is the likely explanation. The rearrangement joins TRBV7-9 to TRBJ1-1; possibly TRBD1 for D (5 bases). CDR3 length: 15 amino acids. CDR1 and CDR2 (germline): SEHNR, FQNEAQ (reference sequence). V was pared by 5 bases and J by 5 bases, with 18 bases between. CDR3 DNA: TGTGCCAGCAGCCAGGGAGTCAAGCCGAAGACTGAAGCTTTCCTT. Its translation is CASSQGVKPKTEAFL.

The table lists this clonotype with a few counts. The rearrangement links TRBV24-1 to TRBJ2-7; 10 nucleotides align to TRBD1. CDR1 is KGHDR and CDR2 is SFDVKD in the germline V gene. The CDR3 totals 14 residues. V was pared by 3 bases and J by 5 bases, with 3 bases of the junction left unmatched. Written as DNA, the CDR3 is TGTGCCACCAGTGATGCCGGGACAGGGGACGAGCAGTACTTC. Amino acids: CATSDAGTGDEQYF.

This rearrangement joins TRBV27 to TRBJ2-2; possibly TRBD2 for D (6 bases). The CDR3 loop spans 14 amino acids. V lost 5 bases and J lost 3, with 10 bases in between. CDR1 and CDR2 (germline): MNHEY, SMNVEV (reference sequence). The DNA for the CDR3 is TGTGCCAGCAGTAACCGGGACTACACCGGGGAGCTGTTTTTT. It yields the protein CASSNRDYTGELFF.

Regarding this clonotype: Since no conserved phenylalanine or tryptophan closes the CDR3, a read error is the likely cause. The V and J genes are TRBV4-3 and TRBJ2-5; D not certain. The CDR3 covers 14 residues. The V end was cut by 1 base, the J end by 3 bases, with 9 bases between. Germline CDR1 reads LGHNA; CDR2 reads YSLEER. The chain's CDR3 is CASSQGVFEETQYL. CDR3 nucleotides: TGCGCCAGCAGCCAAGGGGTTTTCGAAGAGACCCAGTACCTC.

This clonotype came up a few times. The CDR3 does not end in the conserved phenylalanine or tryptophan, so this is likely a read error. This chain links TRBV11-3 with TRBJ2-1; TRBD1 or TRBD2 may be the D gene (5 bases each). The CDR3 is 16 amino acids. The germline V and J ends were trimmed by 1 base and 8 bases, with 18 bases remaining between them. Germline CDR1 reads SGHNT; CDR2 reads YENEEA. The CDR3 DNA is TGTGCCAGCAGCTTAGGCGGGCAGGGTGACTCCGATGAGCAGTTCCTC. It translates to CASSLGGQGDSDEQFL.

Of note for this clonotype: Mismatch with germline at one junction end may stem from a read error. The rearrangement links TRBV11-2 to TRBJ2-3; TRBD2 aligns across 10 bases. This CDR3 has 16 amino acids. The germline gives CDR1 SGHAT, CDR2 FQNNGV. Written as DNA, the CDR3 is TGTGCCAGTAGCTTGCTAGCGGGGGTACCACCAGATACGCAGTATTTT. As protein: CASSLLAGVPPDTQYF.

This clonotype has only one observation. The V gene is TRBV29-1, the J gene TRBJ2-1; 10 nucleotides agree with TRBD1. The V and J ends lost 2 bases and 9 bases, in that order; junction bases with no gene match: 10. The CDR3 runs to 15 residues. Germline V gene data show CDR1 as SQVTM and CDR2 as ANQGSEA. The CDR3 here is CSVEWRGDRGLEQFF. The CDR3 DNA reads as TGCAGCGTTGAATGGAGGGGTGACAGGGGGCTTGAGCAGTTCTTC.

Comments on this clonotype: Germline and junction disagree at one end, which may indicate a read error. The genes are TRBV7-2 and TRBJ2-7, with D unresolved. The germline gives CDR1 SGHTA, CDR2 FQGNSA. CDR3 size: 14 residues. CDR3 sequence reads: CAGSLVPTSGEQYF. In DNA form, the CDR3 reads TGTGCCGGCAGCTTAGTCCCGACCTCCGGGGAGCAGTACTTC.

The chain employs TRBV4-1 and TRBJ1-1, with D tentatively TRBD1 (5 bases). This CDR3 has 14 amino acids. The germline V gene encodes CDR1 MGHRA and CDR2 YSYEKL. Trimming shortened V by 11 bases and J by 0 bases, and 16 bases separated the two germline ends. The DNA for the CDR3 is TGCGCCTCCAGGGACGCCCTTATGAACACTGAAGCTTTCTTT. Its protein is CASRDALMNTEAFF.

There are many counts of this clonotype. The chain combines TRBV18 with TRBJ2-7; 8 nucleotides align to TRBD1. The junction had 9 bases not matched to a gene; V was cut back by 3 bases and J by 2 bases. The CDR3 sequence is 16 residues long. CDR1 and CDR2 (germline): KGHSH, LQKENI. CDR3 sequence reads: CASSPGSGTGTYEQYF. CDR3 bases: TGTGCCAGCTCACCGGGGTCCGGGACAGGCACCTACGAGCAGTACTTC.

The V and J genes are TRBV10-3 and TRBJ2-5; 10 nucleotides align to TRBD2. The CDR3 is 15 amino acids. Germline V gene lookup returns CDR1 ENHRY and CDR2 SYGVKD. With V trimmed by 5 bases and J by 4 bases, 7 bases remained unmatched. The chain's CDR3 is CAISSTSGPRETQYF. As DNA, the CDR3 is TGTGCCATCAGTTCGACTAGCGGGCCGCGAGAGACCCAGTACTTC.

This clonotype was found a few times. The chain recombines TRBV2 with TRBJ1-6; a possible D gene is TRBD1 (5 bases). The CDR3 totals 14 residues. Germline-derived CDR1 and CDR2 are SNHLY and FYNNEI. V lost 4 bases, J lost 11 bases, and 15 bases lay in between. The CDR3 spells CASSGVQGRAPLHF. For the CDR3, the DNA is TGTGCCAGCAGTGGGGTGCAGGGTAGGGCACCCCTCCACTTT.

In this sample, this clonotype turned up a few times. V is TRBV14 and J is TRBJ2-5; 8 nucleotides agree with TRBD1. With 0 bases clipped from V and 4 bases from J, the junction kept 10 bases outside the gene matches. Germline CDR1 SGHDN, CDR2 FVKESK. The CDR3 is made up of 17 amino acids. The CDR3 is CASSQDRWQGASETQYF. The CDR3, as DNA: TGTGCCAGCAGCCAAGATCGGTGGCAGGGGGCCTCAGAGACCCAGTACTTC.

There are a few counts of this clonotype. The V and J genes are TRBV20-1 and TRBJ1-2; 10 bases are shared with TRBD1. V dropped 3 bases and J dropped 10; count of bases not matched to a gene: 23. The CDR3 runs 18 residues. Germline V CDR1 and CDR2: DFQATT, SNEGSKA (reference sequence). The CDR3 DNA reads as TGCAGTGCTAGTCTTAGTCTCGGGACAGGGGATCTCTGGGGGGACTACACCTTC. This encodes CSASLSLGTGDLWGDYTF.

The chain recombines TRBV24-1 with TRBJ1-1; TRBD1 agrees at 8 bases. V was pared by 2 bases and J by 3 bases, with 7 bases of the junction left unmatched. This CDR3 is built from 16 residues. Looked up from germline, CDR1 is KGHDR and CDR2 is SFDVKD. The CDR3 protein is CATSDSGQGWDTEAFF. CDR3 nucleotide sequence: TGTGCCACCAGTGATTCCGGACAGGGATGGGACACTGAAGCTTTCTTT.